This T cell receptor (beta chain) was identified during a study of identical twins. Whole-study findings and limits: Conclusions relied on cross-sectional statistical analysis, not following the same donors. Shared out-of-frame alpha sequences (those common to twins) showed excess low generation probability.

This clonotype was seen more than once but under ten times. Its target is unknown. Unique molecular identifiers were present on the cDNA, and a universal primer site came from template switching. TCRdb re-called the 5' RACE reads through MiXCR, storing one row per CDR3 protein. Here the sample spans hundreds of thousands of distinct CDR3 sequences, roughly an eighth being singletons. All donors comprised healthy Caucasians. The length of the CDR3 is 16 residues. J was trimmed by 9 bases and V by 1 base; bases with no gene match: 15. The germline V gene has CDR1 DFQATT and CDR2 SNEGSKA (reference sequence). These data were also reused for a study on yellow fever vaccine responses in identical twins.

This receptor was identified in a woman aged 18-29 years in good health. The sample was PBMCs. The V and J genes are TRBV20-1 and TRBJ2-1; 7 nucleotides line up with TRBD1. DNA of the CDR3: TGCAGTGCTAGAGCTTACCGGGACAGAAGTTACGGTGAGCAGTTCTTC. Encoded protein: CSARAYRDRSYGEQFF.